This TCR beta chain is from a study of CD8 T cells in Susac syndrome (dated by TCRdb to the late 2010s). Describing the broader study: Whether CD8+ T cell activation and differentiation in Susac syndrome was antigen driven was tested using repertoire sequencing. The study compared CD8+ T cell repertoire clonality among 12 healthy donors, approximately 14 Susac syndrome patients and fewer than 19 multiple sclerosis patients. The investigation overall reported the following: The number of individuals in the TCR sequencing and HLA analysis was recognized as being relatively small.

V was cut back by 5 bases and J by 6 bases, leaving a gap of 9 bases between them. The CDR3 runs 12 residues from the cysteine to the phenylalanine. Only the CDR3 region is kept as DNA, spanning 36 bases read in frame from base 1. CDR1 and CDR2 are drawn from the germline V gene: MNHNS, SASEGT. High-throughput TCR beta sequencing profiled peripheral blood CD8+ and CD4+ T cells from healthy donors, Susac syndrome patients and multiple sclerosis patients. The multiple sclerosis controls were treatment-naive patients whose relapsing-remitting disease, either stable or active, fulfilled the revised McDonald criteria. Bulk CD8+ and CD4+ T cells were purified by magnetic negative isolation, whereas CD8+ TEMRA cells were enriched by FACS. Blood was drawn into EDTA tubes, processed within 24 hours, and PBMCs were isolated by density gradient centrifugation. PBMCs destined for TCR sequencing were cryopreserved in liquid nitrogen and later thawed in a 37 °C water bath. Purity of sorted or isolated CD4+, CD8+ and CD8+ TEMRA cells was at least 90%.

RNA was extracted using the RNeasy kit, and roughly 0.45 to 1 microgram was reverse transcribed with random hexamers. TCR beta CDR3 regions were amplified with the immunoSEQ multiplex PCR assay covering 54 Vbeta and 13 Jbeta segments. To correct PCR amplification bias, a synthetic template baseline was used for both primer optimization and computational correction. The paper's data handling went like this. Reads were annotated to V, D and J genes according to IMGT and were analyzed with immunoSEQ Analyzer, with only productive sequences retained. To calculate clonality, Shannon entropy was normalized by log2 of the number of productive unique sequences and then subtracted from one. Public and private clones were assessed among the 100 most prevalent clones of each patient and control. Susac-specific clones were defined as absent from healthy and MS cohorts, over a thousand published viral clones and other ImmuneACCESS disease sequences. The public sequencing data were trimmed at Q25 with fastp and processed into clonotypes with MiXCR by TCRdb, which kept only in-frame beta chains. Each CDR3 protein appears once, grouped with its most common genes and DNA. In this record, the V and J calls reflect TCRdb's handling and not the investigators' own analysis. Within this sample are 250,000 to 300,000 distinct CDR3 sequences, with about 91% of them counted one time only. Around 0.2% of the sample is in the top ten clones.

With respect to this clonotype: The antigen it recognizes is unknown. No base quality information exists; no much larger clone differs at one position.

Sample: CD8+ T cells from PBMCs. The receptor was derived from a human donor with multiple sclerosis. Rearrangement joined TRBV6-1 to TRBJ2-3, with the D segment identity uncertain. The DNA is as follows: TGTGCCAGCAGTCCACGGTCGGATACGCAGTATTTT. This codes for CASSPRSDTQYF.